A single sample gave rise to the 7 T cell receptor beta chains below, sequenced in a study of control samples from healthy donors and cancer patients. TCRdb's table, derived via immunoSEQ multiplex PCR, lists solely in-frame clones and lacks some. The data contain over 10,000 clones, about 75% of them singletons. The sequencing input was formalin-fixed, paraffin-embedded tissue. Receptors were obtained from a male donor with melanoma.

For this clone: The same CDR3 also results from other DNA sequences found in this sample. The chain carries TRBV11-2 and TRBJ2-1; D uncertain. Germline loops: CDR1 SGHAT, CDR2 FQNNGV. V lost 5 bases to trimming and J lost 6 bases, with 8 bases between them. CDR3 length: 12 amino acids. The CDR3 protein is CASSRTRNEQFF. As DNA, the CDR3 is TGTGCCAGCAGCCGGACCCGCAATGAGCAGTTCTTC.

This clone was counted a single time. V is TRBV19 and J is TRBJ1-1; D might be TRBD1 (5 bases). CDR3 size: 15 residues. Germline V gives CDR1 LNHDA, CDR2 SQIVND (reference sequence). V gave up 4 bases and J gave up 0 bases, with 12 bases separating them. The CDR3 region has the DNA TGTGCCAGTAGTAGTCGGACAAGGGTGAACACTGAAGCTTTCTTT. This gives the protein CASSSRTRVNTEAFF.

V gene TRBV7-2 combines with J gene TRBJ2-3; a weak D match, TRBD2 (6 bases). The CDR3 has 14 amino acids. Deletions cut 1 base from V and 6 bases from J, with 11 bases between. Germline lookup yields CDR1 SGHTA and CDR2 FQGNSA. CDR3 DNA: TGTGCCAGCAGCTTAGAAGGAGGGTGGGATACGCAGTATTTT. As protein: CASSLEGGWDTQYF.

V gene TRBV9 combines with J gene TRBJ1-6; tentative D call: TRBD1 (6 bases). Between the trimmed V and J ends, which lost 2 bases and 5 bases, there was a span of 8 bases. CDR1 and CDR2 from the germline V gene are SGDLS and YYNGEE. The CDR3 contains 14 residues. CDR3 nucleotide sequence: TGTGCCAGCAGCGTTTCAGGGGATAATTCACCCCTCCACTTT. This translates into CASSVSGDNSPLHF. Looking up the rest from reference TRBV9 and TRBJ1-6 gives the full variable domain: DSGVTQTPKHLITATGQRVTLRCSPRSGDLSVYWYQQSLDQGLQFLIQYYNGEERAKGNILERFSAQQFPDLHSELNLSSLELGDSALYFCASSVSGDNSPLHFGNGTRLTVT.

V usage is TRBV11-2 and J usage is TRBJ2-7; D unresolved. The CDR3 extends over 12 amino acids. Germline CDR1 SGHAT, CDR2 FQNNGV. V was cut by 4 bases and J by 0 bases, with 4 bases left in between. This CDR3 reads CASSSSSYEQYF. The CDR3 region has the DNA TGTGCCAGCAGCTCAAGCTCCTACGAGCAGTACTTC.

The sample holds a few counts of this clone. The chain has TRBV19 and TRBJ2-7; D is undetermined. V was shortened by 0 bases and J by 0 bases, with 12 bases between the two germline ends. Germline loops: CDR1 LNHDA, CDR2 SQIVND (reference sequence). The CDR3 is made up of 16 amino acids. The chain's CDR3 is CASSIDLAPSSYEQYF. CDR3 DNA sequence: TGTGCCAGTAGTATAGATCTGGCCCCAAGCTCCTACGAGCAGTACTTC.

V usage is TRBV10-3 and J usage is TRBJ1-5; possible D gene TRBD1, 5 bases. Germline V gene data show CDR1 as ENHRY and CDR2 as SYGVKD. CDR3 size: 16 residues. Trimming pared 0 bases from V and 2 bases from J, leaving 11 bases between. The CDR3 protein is CAISESRGVGNQPQHF. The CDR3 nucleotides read TGTGCCATCAGTGAGTCCAGAGGGGTGGGCAATCAGCCCCAGCATTTT.